The 26 T cell receptor beta chains below all came from one sample that was sequenced in a study of OX40 agonist ivuxolimab in advanced cancers. Data came from immunoSEQ multiplex PCR; TCRdb stores just in-frame clones and leaves some out. This sample has about 90,000 clones, with approximately 91% found just once. Here the sequenced sample was CD4+ or CD8+ T cells sorted from blood, taken in a trial of the OX40 agonist ivuxolimab. The receptors stem from an adult with an advanced solid tumor such as melanoma, head and neck, liver or kidney cancer.

The chain joins TRBV28 to TRBJ2-2; D remains ambiguous. In germline, CDR1 is MDHEN, CDR2 SYDVKM. The CDR3 extends over 13 amino acids. V was cut by 2 bases and J by 6 bases, with 7 bases left in between. The CDR3 nucleotides are TGTGCCAGCAGTTTAGTGTCCGCCGGGGAGCTGTTTTTT. Amino acid sequence: CASSLVSAGELFF.

The V gene is TRBV14, the J gene TRBJ2-3, with D maybe TRBD2 (5 bases). The CDR3 covers 14 residues. The V gene's germline CDR1 is SGHDN and CDR2 FVKESK. Trimming shortened V by 1 base and J by 5 bases, and 10 bases separated the two germline ends. CDR3 in DNA: TGTGCCAGCAGCCAAGTGTCGGGAAAAGATACGCAGTATTTT. It translates to CASSQVSGKDTQYF.

This chain connects TRBV7-2 to TRBJ2-7; D possibly corresponds to TRBD1 (5 bases). Germline CDR1 SGHTA, CDR2 FQGNSA. V gave up 5 bases and J gave up 0 bases, with 17 bases separating them. The CDR3 totals 16 residues. CDR3 region: CASSPSPQGSSYEQYF. In DNA, the CDR3 is TGTGCCAGCAGCCCGAGCCCGCAGGGAAGCTCCTACGAGCAGTACTTC.

This chain connects TRBV10-3 to TRBJ1-4, with 7 bases that match TRBD1. The germline gives CDR1 ENHRY, CDR2 SYGVKD. The CDR3 runs to 14 residues. Unmatched junction bases numbered 6, after V lost 6 bases and J lost 5 bases. The CDR3, as DNA: TGTGCCATCAGGGGAGGGACAGCGAATGAAAAACTGTTTTTT. Its protein product is CAIRGGTANEKLFF.

This chain joins TRBV2 and TRBJ2-3, with TRBD2 matching over 8 bases. This CDR3 is 14 amino acids long. The V gene's germline CDR1 is SNHLY and CDR2 FYNNEI. With 7 bases clipped from V and 1 base from J, the junction kept 4 bases outside the gene matches. This CDR3 is CASNSAGGTDTQYF. The CDR3 bases are TGTGCCAGCAACTCAGCGGGAGGCACAGATACGCAGTATTTT.

This chain joins TRBV19 and TRBJ1-1; 7 bases match TRBD1. The V gene's germline CDR1 is LNHDA and CDR2 SQIVND (reference sequence). The CDR3 is 14 residues long. The junction had 1 base not matched to a gene; V was cut back by 3 bases and J by 0 bases. This CDR3 is CASSMGQMNTEAFF. The CDR3 region has the DNA TGTGCCAGTAGTATGGGACAGATGAACACTGAAGCTTTCTTT.

The chain recombines TRBV11-2 with TRBJ1-2; TRBD1 might be the D (6 bases). CDR1 is SGHAT and CDR2 is FQNNGV in the germline V gene. Trimming took off 5 bases at V and 8 bases at J, with 30 bases between the two ends. The CDR3 runs to 18 residues. CDR3 DNA sequence: TGTGCCAGCAGCCCTACTCGACAGGTCTATGGCTCCGTGAGGGGCTACACCTTC. Translated: CASSPTRQVYGSVRGYTF.

The rearrangement joins TRBV28 to TRBJ2-7, with TRBD1 matching over 7 bases. The CDR3 spans 15 residues. Germline CDR1 is MDHEN and CDR2 is SYDVKM. Trimming took 4 bases from V and 1 from J; bases not matched to a gene: 7. The CDR3: CASSSSGQASYEQYF. The CDR3 region has the DNA TGTGCCAGCAGTTCGTCTGGACAGGCTTCCTACGAGCAGTACTTC.

The chain links TRBV18 to TRBJ1-1; 7 bases map to TRBD1. CDR1 is KGHSH and CDR2 is LQKENI in the germline V gene. The junction had 6 bases not matched to a gene; V was cut back by 5 bases and J by 3 bases. The CDR3 runs to 14 residues. CDR3 sequence: CASSSTGSDTEAFF. In DNA form, the CDR3 reads TGTGCCAGCTCATCGACAGGGAGCGACACTGAAGCTTTCTTT.

The chain uses TRBV5-1 and TRBJ2-1, with a tentative D call TRBD1 (6 bases). CDR3 length: 15 amino acids. The V gene lost 2 bases and the J gene lost 6 bases, with 15 bases spanning the gap. CDR1 and CDR2 (germline): SGHRS, YFSETQ. CDR3 sequence: CASSLGPAGANEQFF. The CDR3 DNA follows: TGCGCCAGCAGCTTAGGTCCCGCAGGGGCCAATGAGCAGTTCTTC.

The chain couples TRBV5-6 to TRBJ1-1; D is uncertain. In germline, CDR1 is SGHDT, CDR2 YYEEEE. The CDR3 extends over 16 amino acids. Deletions cut 0 bases from V and 0 bases from J, with 12 bases between. CDR3 coding DNA: TGTGCCAGCAGCTTGGCTGTAAAGACAATGAACACTGAAGCTTTCTTT. This encodes CASSLAVKTMNTEAFF.

In its sample, this clone was seen a few times. The V gene is TRBV7-2, the J gene TRBJ2-7; TRBD2 matches 10 bases. J lost 1 base, V lost 8 bases, and 2 bases had no gene match. CDR3 size: 13 residues. The germline V gene encodes CDR1 SGHTA and CDR2 FQGNSA. The CDR3 spells CASALAGSYEQYF. Written as DNA, the CDR3 is TGTGCCAGCGCACTAGCGGGGTCCTACGAGCAGTACTTC.

The genes are TRBV7-6 and TRBJ2-2; 12 bases line up with TRBD2. The CDR3 has 15 residues. V lost 5 bases to trimming and J lost 8 bases; unmatched junction nucleotides: 6. Germline V CDR1 and CDR2: SGHVS, FNYEAQ. The CDR3 sequence is CASSISTSGSGELFF. The DNA of the CDR3 is TGTGCCAGCAGCATATCGACTAGCGGGAGTGGGGAGCTGTTTTTT. The variable domain in full, with the rest retrieved from reference TRBV7-6 and TRBJ2-2, is GAGVSQSPRYKVTKRGQDVALRCDPISGHVSLYWYRQALGQGPEFLTYFNYEAQQDKSGLPNDRFSAERPEGSISTLTIQRTEQRDSAMYRCASSISTSGSGELFFGEGSRLTVL.

The J gene is TRBJ2-3, the V gene TRBV5-5, with TRBD1 matching 7 bases. The V and J ends lost 4 bases and 1 base, in that order; junction bases with no gene match: 6. The V gene's germline CDR1 is SGHKS and CDR2 YYEKEE (reference sequence). The CDR3 has 15 amino acids. The CDR3 DNA follows: TGTGCCAGCAGCCATACCGGGACAGGCACAGATACGCAGTATTTT. This translates into CASSHTGTGTDTQYF.

The V and J genes are TRBV6-1 and TRBJ2-6; TRBD1 aligns across 7 bases. V lost 5 bases to trimming and J lost 13 bases; unmatched junction nucleotides: 8. CDR1 MNHNS and CDR2 SASEGT come from the germline V gene. This CDR3 is 13 amino acids long. The CDR3: CASSLDRRKVLTF. The CDR3 DNA is TGTGCCAGCAGTCTGGACAGGCGGAAGGTCCTGACTTTC.

V usage is TRBV29-1 and J usage is TRBJ2-1; no firm D call. Germline V gene data show CDR1 as SQVTM and CDR2 as ANQGSEA. V lost 7 bases and J 0 bases, leaving 16 bases between the germline ends. The CDR3 runs 15 residues. The CDR3 DNA sequence: TGCAGCGCTGGACGCTTGGAAGGCTCCTACAATGAGCAGTTCTTC. It is translated as CSAGRLEGSYNEQFF.

V and J are TRBV19 and TRBJ2-7; a possible D gene is TRBD1 (5 bases). The V end was cut by 5 bases, the J end by 2 bases, with 10 bases between. Looked up from germline, CDR1 is LNHDA and CDR2 is SQIVND (reference sequence). The CDR3 extends over 13 amino acids. This CDR3 reads CASSLQATYEQYF. The CDR3 DNA sequence: TGTGCCAGTAGTCTACAGGCTACCTACGAGCAGTACTTC.

The CDR3 here is CASSFRRGGYSNQPQHF. The CDR3 region has the DNA TGTGCCAGCAGTTTCCGCAGGGGCGGATATAGCAATCAGCCCCAGCATTTT. The V and J genes are TRBV28 and TRBJ1-5; D possibly corresponds to TRBD1 (6 bases). Deletions cut 3 bases from V and 0 bases from J, with 15 bases between. Germline V CDR1 and CDR2: MDHEN, SYDVKM. The CDR3 totals 17 residues.

V and J are TRBV19 and TRBJ1-1, with TRBD1 matching over 9 bases. Germline V lookup: CDR1 LNHDA, CDR2 SQIVND (reference sequence). Losses at the gene ends were 3 bases for V and 4 bases for J; bases not matched to a gene: 12. This CDR3 contains 17 residues. The CDR3 region has the DNA TGTGCCAGTAGTATTCGAGCTACACAGGGGGCGCGCACTGAAGCTTTCTTT. This encodes CASSIRATQGARTEAFF.

The CDR3 reads CASSFTAGRGTSLAKNIQYF. The CDR3 DNA is TGTGCCAGCTCGTTTACCGCGGGACGGGGGACCTCACTAGCCAAAAACATTCAGTACTTC. The chain carries TRBV18 and TRBJ2-4, with a weak D call TRBD2 (6 bases). The germline V and J ends were trimmed by 6 bases and 0 bases, with 27 bases remaining between them. The CDR3 runs to 20 residues. The V gene's germline CDR1 is KGHSH and CDR2 LQKENI.

J is TRBJ2-5 and V is TRBV2; maybe TRBD1 (6 bases). CDR3 length: 15 amino acids. Germline CDR1 SNHLY, CDR2 FYNNEI. V lost 2 bases and J lost 2, with 12 bases in between. The CDR3 sequence: CASSELGTQQETQYF. The CDR3 bases are TGTGCCAGCAGTGAACTAGGGACACAACAAGAGACCCAGTACTTC.

The chain employs TRBV19 and TRBJ1-1, with no clear D. Per germline, CDR1 LNHDA and CDR2 SQIVND (reference sequence). V shed 3 bases and J shed 4 bases, with 12 bases lying between them. The CDR3 runs 14 residues. The DNA of the CDR3 is TGTGCCAGTAGTATCAAAGGTAAGGGCACTGAAGCTTTCTTT. Residues: CASSIKGKGTEAFF.

The chain employs TRBV18 and TRBJ2-3; 8 nucleotides line up with TRBD1. Trimming at V came to 6 bases and at J to 1 base, leaving 6 bases not matched to a gene. The CDR3 has 15 residues. Looked up from germline, CDR1 is KGHSH and CDR2 is LQKENI. The CDR3 spells CASSFGQGGTDTQYF. For the CDR3, the DNA is TGTGCCAGCTCTTTCGGACAGGGTGGCACAGATACGCAGTATTTT. Filled out from reference TRBV18 and TRBJ2-3, the complete variable domain reads NAGVMQNPRHLVRRRGQEARLRCSPMKGHSHVYWYRQLPEEGLKFMVYLQKENIIDESGMPKERFSAEFPKEGPSILRIQQVVRGDSAAYFCASSFGQGGTDTQYFGPGTRLTVL.

V gene TRBV4-3 combines with J gene TRBJ2-7, with D perhaps matching TRBD1 (5 bases). CDR3 length: 14 residues. In germline, CDR1 is LGHNA, CDR2 YSLEER. With 5 bases removed from V and 1 base from J, the gap between germline ends came to 12 bases. The CDR3 is CASSDRGRSYEQYF. The CDR3, as DNA: TGCGCCAGCAGCGATAGGGGTAGGTCCTACGAGCAGTACTTC.

The rearrangement uses TRBV27 and TRBJ2-4; 7 bases agree with TRBD2. V shed 5 bases, J shed 1 base, and the junction held 5 bases outside the gene matches. CDR1 MNHEY and CDR2 SMNVEV come from the germline V gene (reference sequence). This CDR3 is built from 15 residues. This chain's CDR3 is CASSDSGSAKNIQYF. In DNA form, the CDR3 reads TGTGCCAGCAGTGATAGCGGGTCTGCCAAAAACATTCAGTACTTC.

This rearrangement joins TRBV5-1 to TRBJ2-1; D possibly corresponds to TRBD2 (6 bases). Germline CDR1 reads SGHRS; CDR2 reads YFSETQ. CDR3 length: 11 residues. Trimming took off 9 bases at V and 9 bases at J, with 13 bases between the two ends. For the CDR3, the DNA is TGCGCCACTGACTTGGGGGGTGAGCAGTTCTTC. It translates to CATDLGGEQFF. Full variable domain (rest looked up from reference TRBV5-1 and TRBJ2-1): KAGVTQTPRYLIKTRGQQVTLSCSPISGHRSVSWYQQTPGQGLQFLFEYFSETQRNKGNFPGRFSGRQFSNSRSEMNVSTLELGDSALYLCATDLGGEQFFGPGTRLTVL.